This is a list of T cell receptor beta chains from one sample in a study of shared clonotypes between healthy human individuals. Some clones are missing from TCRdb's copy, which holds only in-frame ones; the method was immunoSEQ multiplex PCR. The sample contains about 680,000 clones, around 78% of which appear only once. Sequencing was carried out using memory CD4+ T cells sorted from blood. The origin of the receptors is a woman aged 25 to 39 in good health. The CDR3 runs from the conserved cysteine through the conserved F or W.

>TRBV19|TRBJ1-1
CASSNRGRGTEAFF
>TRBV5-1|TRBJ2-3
CASSAGTARTGTQYF
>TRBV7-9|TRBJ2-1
CASSLDRPNGNEQFF
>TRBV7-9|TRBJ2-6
CASSLLSAGANVLTF
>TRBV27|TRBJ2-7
CASSPFVGTSGSRTSEQYF
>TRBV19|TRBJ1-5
CASDPGQGETQHF
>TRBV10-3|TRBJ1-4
CAISEGGGKLFF
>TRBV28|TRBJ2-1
CASTRSPREQFF
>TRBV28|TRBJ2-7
CASRSGAPTDEQYF
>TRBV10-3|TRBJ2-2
CAISAGGQHGELFF
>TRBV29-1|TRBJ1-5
CSARTGENQPQHF